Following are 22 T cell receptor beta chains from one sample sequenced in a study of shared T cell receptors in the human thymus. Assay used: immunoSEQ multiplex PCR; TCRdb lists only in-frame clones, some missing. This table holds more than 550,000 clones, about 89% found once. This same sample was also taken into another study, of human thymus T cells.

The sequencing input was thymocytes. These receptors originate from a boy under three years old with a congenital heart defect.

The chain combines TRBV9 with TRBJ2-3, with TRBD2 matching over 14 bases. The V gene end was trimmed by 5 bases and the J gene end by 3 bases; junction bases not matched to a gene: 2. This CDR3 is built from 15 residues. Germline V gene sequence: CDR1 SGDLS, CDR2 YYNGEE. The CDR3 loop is CASSGTSGSTDTQYF. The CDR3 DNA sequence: TGTGCCAGCAGTGGGACTAGCGGGAGTACAGATACGCAGTATTTT.

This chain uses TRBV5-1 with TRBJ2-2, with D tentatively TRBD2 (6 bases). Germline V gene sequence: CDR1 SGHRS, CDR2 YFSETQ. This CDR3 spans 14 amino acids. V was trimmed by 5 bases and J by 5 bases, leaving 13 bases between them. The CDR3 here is CASRGGSLTGELFF. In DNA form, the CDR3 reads TGCGCCAGCAGAGGAGGGAGTCTAACCGGGGAGCTGTTTTTT.

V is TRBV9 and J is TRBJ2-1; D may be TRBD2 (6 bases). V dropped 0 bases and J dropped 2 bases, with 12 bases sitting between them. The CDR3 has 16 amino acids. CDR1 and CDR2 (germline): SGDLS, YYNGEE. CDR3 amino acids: CASSVGASETYNEQFF. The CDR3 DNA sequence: TGTGCCAGCAGCGTAGGGGCTAGCGAGACCTACAATGAGCAGTTCTTC.

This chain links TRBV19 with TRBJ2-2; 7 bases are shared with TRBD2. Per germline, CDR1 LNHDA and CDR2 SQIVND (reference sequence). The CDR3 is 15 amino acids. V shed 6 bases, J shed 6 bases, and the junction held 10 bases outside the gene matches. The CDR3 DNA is TGTGCCAGTAGGGCTAGCGGCGAGGGCTCCGGGGAGCTGTTTTTT. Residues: CASRASGEGSGELFF. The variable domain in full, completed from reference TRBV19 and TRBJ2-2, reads DGGITQSPKYLFRKEGQNVTLSCEQNLNHDAMYWYRQDPGQGLRLIYYSQIVNDFQKGDIAEGYSVSREKKESFPLTVTSAQKNPTAFYLCASRASGEGSGELFFGEGSRLTVL.

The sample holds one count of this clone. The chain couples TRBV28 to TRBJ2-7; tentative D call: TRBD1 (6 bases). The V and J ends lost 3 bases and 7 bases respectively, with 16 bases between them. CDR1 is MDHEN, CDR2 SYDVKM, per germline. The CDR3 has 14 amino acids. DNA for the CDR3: TGTGCCAGCAGTTTTGGGCAGGGGTCAGGGGAGCAGTACTTC. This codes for CASSFGQGSGEQYF. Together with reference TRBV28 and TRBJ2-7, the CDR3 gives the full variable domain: DVKVTQSSRYLVKRTGEKVFLECVQDMDHENMFWYRQDPGLGLRLIYFSYDVKMKEKGDIPEGYSVSREKKERFSLILESASTNQTSMYLCASSFGQGSGEQYFGPGTRLTVT.

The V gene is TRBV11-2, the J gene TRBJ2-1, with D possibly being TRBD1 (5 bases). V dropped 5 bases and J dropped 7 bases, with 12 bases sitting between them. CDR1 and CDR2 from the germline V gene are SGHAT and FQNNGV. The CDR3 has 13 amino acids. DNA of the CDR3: TGTGCCAGCAGCAGGGGCCTGGGAAATGAGCAGTTCTTC. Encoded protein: CASSRGLGNEQFF.

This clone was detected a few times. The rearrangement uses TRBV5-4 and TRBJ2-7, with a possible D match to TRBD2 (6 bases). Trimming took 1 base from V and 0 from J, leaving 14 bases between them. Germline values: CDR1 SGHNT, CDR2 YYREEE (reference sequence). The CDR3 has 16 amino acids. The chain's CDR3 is CASSLWGGASSYEQYF. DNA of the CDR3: TGTGCCAGCAGCTTGTGGGGCGGGGCAAGCTCCTACGAGCAGTACTTC.

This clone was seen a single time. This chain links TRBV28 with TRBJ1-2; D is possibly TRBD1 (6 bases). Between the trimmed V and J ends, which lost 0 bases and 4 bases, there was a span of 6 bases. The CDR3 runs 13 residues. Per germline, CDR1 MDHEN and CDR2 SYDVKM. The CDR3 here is CASSLCRGYGYTF. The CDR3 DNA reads TGTGCCAGCAGTTTATGCAGGGGCTATGGCTACACCTTC.

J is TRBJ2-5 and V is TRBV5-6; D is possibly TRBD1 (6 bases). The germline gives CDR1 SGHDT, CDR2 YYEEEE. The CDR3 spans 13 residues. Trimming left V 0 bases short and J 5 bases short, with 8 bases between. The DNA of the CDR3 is TGTGCCAGCAGCTTGGCAGGGGCCGAGACCCAGTACTTC. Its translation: CASSLAGAETQYF.

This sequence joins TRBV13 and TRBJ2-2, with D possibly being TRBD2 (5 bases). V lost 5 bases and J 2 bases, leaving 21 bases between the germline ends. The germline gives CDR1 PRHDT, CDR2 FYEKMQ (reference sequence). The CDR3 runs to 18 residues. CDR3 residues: CASSIPRVSLTNTGELFF. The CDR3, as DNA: TGTGCCAGCAGCATCCCGCGGGTCTCCCTTACCAACACCGGGGAGCTGTTTTTT.

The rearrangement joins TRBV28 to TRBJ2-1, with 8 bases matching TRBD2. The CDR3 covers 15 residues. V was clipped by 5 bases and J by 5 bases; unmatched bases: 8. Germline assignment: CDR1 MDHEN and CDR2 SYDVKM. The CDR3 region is CASSPGGGKDNEQFF. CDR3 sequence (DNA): TGTGCCAGCAGTCCGGGGGGGGGCAAGGACAATGAGCAGTTCTTC.

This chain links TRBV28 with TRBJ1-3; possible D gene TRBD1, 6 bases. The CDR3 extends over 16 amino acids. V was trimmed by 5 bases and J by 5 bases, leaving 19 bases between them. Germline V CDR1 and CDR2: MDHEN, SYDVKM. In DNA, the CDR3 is TGTGCCAGCAGTCTAGAGGACAGCTATAAACGAAACACCATATATTTT. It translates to CASSLEDSYKRNTIYF.

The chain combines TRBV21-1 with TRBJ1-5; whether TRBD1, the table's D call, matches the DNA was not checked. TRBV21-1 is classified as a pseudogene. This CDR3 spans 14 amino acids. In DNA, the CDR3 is TGTGCCAGCAGCCCCGGGACAGGGAATCAGCCCCAGCATTTT. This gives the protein CASSPGTGNQPQHF.

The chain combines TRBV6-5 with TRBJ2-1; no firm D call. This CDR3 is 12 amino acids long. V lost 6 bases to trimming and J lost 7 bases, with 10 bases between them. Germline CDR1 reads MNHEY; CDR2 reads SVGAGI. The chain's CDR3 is CASSHSSNEQFF. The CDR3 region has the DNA TGTGCCAGCAGCCATAGCAGTAATGAGCAGTTCTTC.

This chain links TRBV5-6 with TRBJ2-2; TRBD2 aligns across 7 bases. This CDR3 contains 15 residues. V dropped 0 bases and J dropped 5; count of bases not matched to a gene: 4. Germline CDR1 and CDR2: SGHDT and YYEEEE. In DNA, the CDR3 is TGTGCCAGCAGCTTGGTGGGGGAGGGGACCGGGGAGCTGTTTTTT. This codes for CASSLVGEGTGELFF.

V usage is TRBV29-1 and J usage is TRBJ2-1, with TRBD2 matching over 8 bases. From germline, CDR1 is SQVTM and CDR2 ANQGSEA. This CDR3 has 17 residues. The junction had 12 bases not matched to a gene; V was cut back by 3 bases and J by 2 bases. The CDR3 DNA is TGCAGCGTTGATGGGTCCCTGACGGGAGGGACCTACAATGAGCAGTTCTTC. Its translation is CSVDGSLTGGTYNEQFF.

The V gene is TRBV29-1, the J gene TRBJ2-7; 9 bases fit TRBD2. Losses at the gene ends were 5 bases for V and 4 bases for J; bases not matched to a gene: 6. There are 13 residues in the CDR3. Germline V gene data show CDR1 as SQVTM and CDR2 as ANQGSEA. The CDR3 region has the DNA TGCAGCGTTTCGGCTAGCGGGACTTACGAGCAGTACTTC. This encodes CSVSASGTYEQYF.

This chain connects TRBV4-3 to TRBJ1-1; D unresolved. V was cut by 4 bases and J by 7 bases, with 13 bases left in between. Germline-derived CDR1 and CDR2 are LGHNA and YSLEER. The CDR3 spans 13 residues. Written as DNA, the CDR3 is TGCGCCAGCAGCCCCACTGCCCGGGGTGAAGCTTTCTTT. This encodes CASSPTARGEAFF.

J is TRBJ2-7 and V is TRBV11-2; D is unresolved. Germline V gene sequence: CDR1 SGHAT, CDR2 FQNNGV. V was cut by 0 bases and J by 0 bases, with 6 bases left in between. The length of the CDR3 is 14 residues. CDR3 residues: CASSLDRSSYEQYF. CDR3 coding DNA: TGTGCCAGCAGCTTAGATCGGTCCTCCTACGAGCAGTACTTC.

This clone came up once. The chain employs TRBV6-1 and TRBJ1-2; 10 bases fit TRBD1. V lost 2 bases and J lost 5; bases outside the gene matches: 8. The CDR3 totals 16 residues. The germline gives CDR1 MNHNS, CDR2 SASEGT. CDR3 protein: CASSEFDRGREYGYTF. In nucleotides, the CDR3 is TGTGCCAGCAGTGAATTCGACAGGGGGCGAGAGTATGGCTACACCTTC.

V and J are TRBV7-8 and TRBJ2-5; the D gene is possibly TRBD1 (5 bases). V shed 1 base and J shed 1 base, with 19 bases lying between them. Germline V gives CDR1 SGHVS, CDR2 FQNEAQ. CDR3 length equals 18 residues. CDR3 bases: TGTGCCAGCAGCTTAGTCCAGGGTCGAGGTGGAGTCCAAGAGACCCAGTACTTC. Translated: CASSLVQGRGGVQETQYF.

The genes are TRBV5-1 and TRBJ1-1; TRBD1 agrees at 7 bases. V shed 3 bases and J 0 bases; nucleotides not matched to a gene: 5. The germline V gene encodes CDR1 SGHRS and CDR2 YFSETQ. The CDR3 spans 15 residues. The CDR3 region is CASSSRQGLNTEAFF. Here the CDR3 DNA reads TGCGCCAGCAGCTCAAGACAGGGATTGAACACTGAAGCTTTCTTT.